Shown below are 3 T cell receptor beta chains from a single sample sequenced in a study of shared clonotypes between healthy human individuals. Here immunoSEQ multiplex PCR was the method, and the copy in TCRdb shows in-frame clones only, minus some. The sample has under 1 million clones, approximately 97% seen once; the top ten hold less than 0.25%. Terminally differentiated effector memory CD45RA+ cells were excluded by CCR7 positive selection of CD45RO-negative cells. The sample comprised naive CD8+ T cells sorted from blood. The receptors were sampled from a man aged 30-40 years in good health.

CDR3 loop: CASSDSLYEQYF. The CDR3 DNA reads TGTGCCAGCAGCGACAGTTTGTACGAGCAGTACTTC. The chain uses TRBV2 and TRBJ2-7, with D possibly being TRBD1 (5 bases). V lost 6 bases and J 4 bases, leaving 10 bases between the germline ends. This CDR3 spans 12 amino acids. Germline values: CDR1 SNHLY, CDR2 FYNNEI.

The rearrangement uses TRBV7-2 and TRBJ1-5; D ambiguous. The germline gives CDR1 SGHTA, CDR2 FQGNSA. The V end lost 0 bases, the J end lost 0 bases, and 9 bases lay between the germline ends. This CDR3 is 16 amino acids long. CDR3 sequence (DNA): TGTGCCAGCAGCTTAGCCTTGACCGATAGCAATCAGCCCCAGCATTTT. Translation gives CASSLALTDSNQPQHF.

The chain uses TRBV29-1 and TRBJ1-2; no clear D gene. Germline assignment: CDR1 SQVTM and CDR2 ANQGSEA. The V end was cut by 0 bases, the J end by 4 bases, with 15 bases between. The CDR3 runs 15 residues. The DNA of the CDR3 is TGCAGCGTTGAAGATCTCCGGAAGGGCCTCTATGGCTACACCTTC. It translates to CSVEDLRKGLYGYTF.